This T cell receptor beta chain was obtained from a study of early T cells in non-severe SARS-CoV-2 infection. TCRdb used MiXCR to reprocess the 5' RACE reads, holding one entry per CDR3 protein. The sample contains 65,000 to 90,000 distinct CDR3 sequences, about 12% of which appear only once. Study-level findings and limits: Anti-spike CD8 responses were favored by VDJdb matching, which missed private and CD4 specificities.

Note on this clonotype: Antigen: not known.

Germline lookup yields CDR1 LGHNT and CDR2 FRNRAP. The CDR3 extends over 18 amino acids. V shed 3 bases, J shed 2 bases, and the junction held 11 bases outside the gene matches. Specimen: whole blood. The receptor was derived from an adult who was a healthcare worker with PCR-confirmed SARS-CoV-2 infection or an uninfected control (not recorded which). This chain links TRBV12-5 with TRBJ2-1; TRBD2 aligns across 9 bases. The CDR3 region is CASGLAGGETVTYNEQFF. The CDR3 coding sequence is TGTGCTAGTGGTTTAGCGGGGGGCGAGACGGTTACCTACAATGAGCAGTTCTTC.